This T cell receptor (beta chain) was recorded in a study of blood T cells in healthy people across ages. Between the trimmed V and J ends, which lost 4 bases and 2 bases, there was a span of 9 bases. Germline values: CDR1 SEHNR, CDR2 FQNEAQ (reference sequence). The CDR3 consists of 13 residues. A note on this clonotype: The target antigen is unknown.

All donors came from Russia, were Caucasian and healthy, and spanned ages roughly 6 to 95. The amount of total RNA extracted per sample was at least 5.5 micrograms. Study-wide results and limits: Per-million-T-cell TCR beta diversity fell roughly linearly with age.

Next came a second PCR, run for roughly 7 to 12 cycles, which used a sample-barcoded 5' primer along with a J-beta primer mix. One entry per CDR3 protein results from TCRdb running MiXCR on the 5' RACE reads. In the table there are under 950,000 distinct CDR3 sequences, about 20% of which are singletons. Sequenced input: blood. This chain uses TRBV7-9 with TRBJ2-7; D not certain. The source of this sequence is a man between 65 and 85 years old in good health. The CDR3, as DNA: TGTGCCAGCAGCTATAAGGACGCCTACGAGCAGTACTTC. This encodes CASSYKDAYEQYF.